The clone carrying this T cell receptor (beta chain) has more than one count but fewer than ten. Its specificity is unknown. Germline V CDR1 and CDR2: KGHSH, LQKENI. The CDR3 length is 13 residues. Trimming cost V 5 bases and J 6 bases, with 11 bases left between them. These data are taken from a study of response to subunit inactivated influenza vaccine. TCRdb recomputed calls from the RT-PCR reads with MiXCR, one row per CDR3 protein. The table lists fewer than 800,000 distinct CDR3 sequences, less than 20% of them singletons, with 11% in the top ten. Study-wide points: After each seasonal influenza vaccination, few new T cells are recruited, the authors suggested.

Sequences were derived from PBMCs from blood, sampled roughly 13 days after vaccination. The sequence derives from a man over 45 who received an inactivated influenza vaccine. J is TRBJ2-1 and V is TRBV18; D is ambiguous. The CDR3 reads CASSTSQSNEQFF. The CDR3 DNA follows: TGTGCCAGCTCAACGAGTCAATCCAATGAGCAGTTCTTC. Combining the CDR3 with reference TRBV18 and TRBJ2-1 gives the whole variable domain NAGVMQNPRHLVRRRGQEARLRCSPMKGHSHVYWYRQLPEEGLKFMVYLQKENIIDESGMPKERFSAEFPKEGPSILRIQQVVRGDSAAYFCASSTSQSNEQFFGPGTRLTVL.